This TCR beta chain was captured in a study of blood T cells in healthy people across ages. Points from the study as a whole: Diversity was estimated from one million T cells, and these estimates were considered underestimates.

With a J-beta primer mix and a sample-barcoded 5' primer, a second PCR ran 7 to 11 cycles. TCRdb passed the 5' RACE reads through MiXCR, listing each CDR3 protein once. The table includes 650,000 to 800,000 distinct CDR3 sequences, around 45% detected once. This clonotype was observed a few times. Its antigen is as yet unknown. This receptor was identified in a man in his 60s in good health. Sequenced sample: blood.

CDR3 nucleotide sequence: TGTGCCAGCAGTTCGACAGGGTGGGGGGTAGACCACACCTTC. Encoded protein: CASSSTGWGVDHTF. V gene TRBV12-3 or TRBV12-4 combines with J gene TRBJ1-2, with 7 bases matching TRBD1. This CDR3 spans 14 amino acids. V gave up 4 bases and J gave up 12 bases; unmatched junction bases: 14.